The 17 T cell receptor beta chains reported below all come from one sample, sequenced in a study of PD-1 blockade in classical Hodgkin lymphoma (dated by TCRdb to 2020 to 2022). The time point label here, explained by the study, means: cycle 1 day 1 (C1D1), immediately before nivolumab initiation. Every trial patient had relapsed after autologous stem cell transplantation, and cohorts A, B and C differed in prior brentuximab vedotin exposure. Receptors were amplified or captured by the immunoSEQ multiplex PCR assay. Imported from immuneACCESS, the table was reduced by TCRdb to in-frame sequences with V and J called. These copies leave out some clones; in studies compared against another copy, an unresolved V gene accounts for under half, and the cause of the remainder is not known. This sample is represented by 70,000 to 85,000 clones; 85% to 95% of them were singletons. Under 9.5% of the sample lies in the top ten.

Sequenced here: peripheral blood mononuclear cells (PBMCs), sampled at baseline. Receptors originate from a human donor with classical Hodgkin lymphoma.

In its sample, this clone was seen a few times. CDR3 in amino acids: CASSIRPGNTIYF. The CDR3 region has the DNA TGTGCCAGTAGTATACGGCCTGGAAACACCATATATTTT. The rearrangement links TRBV19 to TRBJ1-3; unclear D gene. From germline, CDR1 is LNHDA and CDR2 SQIVND (reference sequence). The germline V and J ends were trimmed by 2 bases and 2 bases, with 4 bases remaining between them. This CDR3 is built from 13 residues. Drawing the rest from reference TRBV19 and TRBJ1-3, the complete variable domain is DGGITQSPKYLFRKEGQNVTLSCEQNLNHDAMYWYRQDPGQGLRLIYYSQIVNDFQKGDIAEGYSVSREKKESFPLTVTSAQKNPTAFYLCASSIRPGNTIYFGEGSWLTVV.

This chain connects TRBV28 to TRBJ2-7; 7 bases line up with TRBD2. Germline V gene data show CDR1 as MDHEN and CDR2 as SYDVKM. The CDR3 covers 12 residues. After removal of 9 bases from V and 4 bases from J, the junction contained 6 bases not matched to a gene. CDR3 protein: CASLADSYEQYF. The CDR3 DNA reads as TGTGCCAGTCTAGCGGATTCTTACGAGCAGTACTTC.

The rearrangement joins TRBV6-6 to TRBJ2-3; weak D call: TRBD2 (5 bases). There are 15 residues in the CDR3. Trimming took off 7 bases at V and 4 bases at J, with 18 bases between the two ends. The V gene's germline CDR1 is MNHNY and CDR2 SVGAGI (reference sequence). CDR3 bases: TGTGCCAGCACCCACCGGCGGGCCCTCCCAGATACGCAGTATTTT. Translating it yields CASTHRRALPDTQYF.

This chain connects TRBV10-3 to TRBJ1-4; TRBD1 is a possible D gene (6 bases). V was trimmed by 5 bases and J by 3 bases, leaving 13 bases between them. CDR3 length: 15 residues. CDR1 is ENHRY and CDR2 is SYGVKD in the germline V gene. CDR3 nucleotide sequence: TGTGCCATCAGTTTCGGTGGGGGCTCTAATGAAAAACTGTTTTTT. Translating it yields CAISFGGGSNEKLFF.

This sequence joins TRBV5-4 and TRBJ2-2; 7 nucleotides agree with TRBD2. V shed 0 bases, J shed 0 bases, and the junction held 5 bases outside the gene matches. The germline V gene has CDR1 SGHNT and CDR2 YYREEE (reference sequence). The CDR3 runs to 17 residues. The CDR3 sequence is CASSLAGRNPNTGELFF. The CDR3 nucleotides read TGTGCCAGCAGCTTGGCCGGGAGGAATCCGAACACCGGGGAGCTGTTTTTT. Combining the CDR3 with reference TRBV5-4 and TRBJ2-2 gives the whole variable domain ETGVTQSPTHLIKTRGQQVTLRCSSQSGHNTVSWYQQALGQGPQFIFQYYREEENGRGNFPPRFSGLQFPNYSSELNVNALELDDSALYLCASSLAGRNPNTGELFFGEGSRLTVL.

The CDR3, as DNA: TGTGCCAGCAGTGAGTGGTTGCGAGAAGGCTACACCTTC. The encoded protein is CASSEWLREGYTF. The chain uses TRBV2 and TRBJ1-2; the D is unclear. The CDR3 runs 13 residues. V gave up 3 bases and J gave up 8 bases, with 13 bases separating them. The germline V gene has CDR1 SNHLY and CDR2 FYNNEI.

The gene calls are TRBV6-5 and TRBJ2-1, with D possibly being TRBD2 (6 bases). Germline values: CDR1 MNHEY, CDR2 SVGAGI. V shed 2 bases and J shed 2 bases, with 10 bases lying between them. The CDR3 is 15 amino acids. CDR3 sequence: CASSYGGSTYNEQFF. The CDR3 DNA is TGTGCCAGCAGTTACGGGGGGAGTACCTACAATGAGCAGTTCTTC.

The chain uses TRBV18 and TRBJ1-2, with 7 nucleotides matching TRBD1. The CDR3 runs to 15 residues. Germline trimming cut 3 bases from V and 4 bases from J; bases unmatched to any gene: 8. Per the germline V gene, CDR1 is KGHSH and CDR2 is LQKENI. The CDR3 nucleotides read TGTGCCAGCTCACCGGCTGTCGACAGGGTCTATGGCTACACCTTC. This translates into CASSPAVDRVYGYTF.

The genes are TRBV27 and TRBJ2-3; TRBD2 aligns across 8 bases. Germline V gives CDR1 MNHEY, CDR2 SMNVEV (reference sequence). This CDR3 is built from 19 residues. After removal of 2 bases from V and 0 bases from J, the junction contained 13 bases not matched to a gene. CDR3 in DNA: TGTGCCAGCAGTTTAGGGCTCGCGGGAGGACCGGTTAGCACAGATACGCAGTATTTT. Translation: CASSLGLAGGPVSTDTQYF.

V is TRBV28 and J is TRBJ1-2; no firm D call. CDR1 MDHEN and CDR2 SYDVKM come from the germline V gene. Trimming shortened V by 7 bases and J by 8 bases, and 17 bases separated the two germline ends. The CDR3 length is 13 residues. CDR3 nucleotide sequence: TGTGCCAGCACCTCCCCTCGGGCATGGGGCTACACCTTC. It translates to CASTSPRAWGYTF.

The rearrangement joins TRBV7-3 to TRBJ2-5; no firm D call. V was trimmed by 2 bases and J by 0 bases, leaving 4 bases between them. Germline V gene data show CDR1 as SGHTA and CDR2 as FQGTGA. The CDR3 consists of 13 residues. CDR3 DNA sequence: TGTGCCAGCAGCTTAGACAACCAAGAGACCCAGTACTTC. Translated, it gives CASSLDNQETQYF.

The chain is built from TRBV11-2 and TRBJ2-3; 11 bases line up with TRBD2. CDR1 SGHAT and CDR2 FQNNGV come from the germline V gene. CDR3 length: 19 amino acids. Unmatched junction bases numbered 17, after V lost 5 bases and J lost 4 bases. The CDR3 region is CASSLRGLAGGLWADTQYF. The CDR3 nucleotides read TGTGCCAGCAGCCTCCGAGGGCTAGCGGGGGGACTTTGGGCAGATACGCAGTATTTT.

This clone appeared once. The CDR3 nucleotides read TGTGCCAGCAGCTTTCAGGGGGGGACCTACGAGCAGTACTTC. Translating gives CASSFQGGTYEQYF. V is TRBV7-6 and J is TRBJ2-7, with D possibly being TRBD1 or TRBD2 (7 bases each). The CDR3 is 14 residues long. Trimming removed 3 bases from V and 2 bases from J, with 11 bases in between. From germline, CDR1 is SGHVS and CDR2 FNYEAQ.

This clone was counted a single time. Here the CDR3 reads CASSATTGMNQPQHF. DNA of the CDR3: TGTGCCAGCAGCGCTACGACAGGGATGAATCAGCCCCAGCATTTT. The rearrangement joins TRBV7-2 to TRBJ1-5, with TRBD1 matching 7 bases. Germline CDR1 SGHTA, CDR2 FQGNSA. J gave up 4 bases and V 5 bases, and 8 bases lay outside the gene matches. The CDR3 runs 15 residues.

The chain has TRBV5-1 and TRBJ2-2; tentatively, D is TRBD1 (6 bases). Deletions cut 2 bases from V and 4 bases from J, with 9 bases between. In germline, CDR1 is SGHRS, CDR2 YFSETQ. There are 14 residues in the CDR3. The CDR3 DNA reads as TGCGCCAGCAGCTTTACAGGGATCACCGGGGAGCTGTTTTTT. It codes for CASSFTGITGELFF.

Only one count was recorded for this clone. The chain has TRBV9 and TRBJ2-7; 9 bases fit TRBD2. The CDR3 is 14 residues long. The V and J ends lost 2 bases and 7 bases, in that order; junction bases with no gene match: 7. CDR1 is SGDLS, CDR2 YYNGEE, per germline. The CDR3 DNA reads TGTGCCAGCAGCGTTAGCGGGAGTACGGGAGAGCAGTACTTC. Its protein product is CASSVSGSTGEQYF.

The chain couples TRBV30 to TRBJ2-7, with 7 bases fitting TRBD2. The ends lost 2 bases at V and 3 bases at J; junction bases unmatched: 7. The CDR3 runs to 14 residues. Germline-derived CDR1 and CDR2 are GTSNPN and SVGIG (reference sequence). Written as DNA, the CDR3 is TGTGCCTGGAGTTCAAGCGGGAACTTCTACGAGCAGTACTTC. Its protein is CAWSSSGNFYEQYF.